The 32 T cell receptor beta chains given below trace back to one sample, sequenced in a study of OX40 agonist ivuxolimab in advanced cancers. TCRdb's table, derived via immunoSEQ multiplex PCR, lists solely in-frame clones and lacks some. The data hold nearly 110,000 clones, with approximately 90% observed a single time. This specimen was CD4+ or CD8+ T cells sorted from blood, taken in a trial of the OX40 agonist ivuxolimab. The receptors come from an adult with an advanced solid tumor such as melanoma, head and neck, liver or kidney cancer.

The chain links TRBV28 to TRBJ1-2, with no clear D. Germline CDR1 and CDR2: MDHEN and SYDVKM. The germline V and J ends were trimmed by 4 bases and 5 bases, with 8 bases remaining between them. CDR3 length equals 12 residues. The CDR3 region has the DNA TGTGCCAGCAGTTCTCGGGTGTATGGCTACACCTTC. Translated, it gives CASSSRVYGYTF.

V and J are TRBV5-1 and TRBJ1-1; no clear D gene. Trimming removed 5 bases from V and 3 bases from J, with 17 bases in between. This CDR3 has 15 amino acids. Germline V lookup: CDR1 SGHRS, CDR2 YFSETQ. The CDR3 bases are TGCGCCAGCAGTCGCCCGACCGGGCCTGACACTGAAGCTTTCTTT. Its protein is CASSRPTGPDTEAFF.

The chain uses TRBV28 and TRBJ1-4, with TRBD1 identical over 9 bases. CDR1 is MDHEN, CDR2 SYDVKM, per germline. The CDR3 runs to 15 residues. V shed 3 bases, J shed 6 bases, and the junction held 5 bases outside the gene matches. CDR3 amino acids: CASSFPGQGHEKLFF. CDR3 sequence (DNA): TGTGCCAGCAGTTTCCCGGGACAGGGTCATGAAAAACTGTTTTTT.

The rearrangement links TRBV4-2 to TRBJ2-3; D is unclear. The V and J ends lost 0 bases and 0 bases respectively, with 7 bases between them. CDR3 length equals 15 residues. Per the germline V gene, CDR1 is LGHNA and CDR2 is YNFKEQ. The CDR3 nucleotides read TGTGCCAGCAGCCAAGAGGCTGCCAGCACAGATACGCAGTATTTT. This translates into CASSQEAASTDTQYF.

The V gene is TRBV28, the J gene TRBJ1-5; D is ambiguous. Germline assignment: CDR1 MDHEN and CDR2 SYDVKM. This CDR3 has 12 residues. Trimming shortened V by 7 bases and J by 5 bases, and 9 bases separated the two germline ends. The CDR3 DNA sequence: TGTGCCAGCACCTACTCCTATCAGCCCCAGCATTTT. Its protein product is CASTYSYQPQHF.

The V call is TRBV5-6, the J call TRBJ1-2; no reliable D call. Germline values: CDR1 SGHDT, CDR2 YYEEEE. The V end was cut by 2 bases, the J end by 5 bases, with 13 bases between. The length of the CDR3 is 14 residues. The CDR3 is CASSFGDFPYGYTF. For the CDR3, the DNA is TGTGCCAGCAGCTTTGGCGACTTCCCATATGGCTACACCTTC.

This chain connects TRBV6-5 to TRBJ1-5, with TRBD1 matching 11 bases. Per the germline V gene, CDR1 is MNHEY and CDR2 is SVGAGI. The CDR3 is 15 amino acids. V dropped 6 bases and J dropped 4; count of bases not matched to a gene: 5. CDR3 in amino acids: CASRPGTGGNQPQHF. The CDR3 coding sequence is TGTGCCAGCAGACCCGGGACAGGGGGGAATCAGCCCCAGCATTTT.

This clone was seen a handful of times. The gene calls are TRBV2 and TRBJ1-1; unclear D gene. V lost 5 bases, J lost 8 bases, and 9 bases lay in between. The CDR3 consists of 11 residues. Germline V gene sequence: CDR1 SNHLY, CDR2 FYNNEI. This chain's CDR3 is CASSPQREAFF. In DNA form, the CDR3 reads TGTGCCAGCAGTCCGCAGAGGGAAGCTTTCTTT.

The chain's CDR3 is CASSLSNTIYF. In DNA form, the CDR3 reads TGTGCCAGCAGCTTGTCAAACACCATATATTTT. This chain links TRBV7-9 with TRBJ1-3; D uncertain. The CDR3 is made up of 11 amino acids. The germline CDR1 and CDR2 sequences are SEHNR and FQNEAQ (reference sequence). The V end was cut by 3 bases, the J end by 6 bases, with 3 bases between.

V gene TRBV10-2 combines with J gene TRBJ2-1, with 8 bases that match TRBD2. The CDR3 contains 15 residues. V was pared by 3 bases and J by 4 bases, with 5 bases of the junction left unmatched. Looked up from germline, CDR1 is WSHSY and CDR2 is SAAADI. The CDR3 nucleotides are TGCGCCAGCAGTGACCCCAGCGGGGGATACAATGAGCAGTTCTTC. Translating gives CASSDPSGGYNEQFF.

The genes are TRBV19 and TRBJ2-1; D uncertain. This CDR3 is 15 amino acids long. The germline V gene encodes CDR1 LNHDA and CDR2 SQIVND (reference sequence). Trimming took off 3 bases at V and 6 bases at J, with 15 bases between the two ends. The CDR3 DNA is TGTGCCAGTAGTATTAGACACATAGGTGGCAATGAGCAGTTCTTC. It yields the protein CASSIRHIGGNEQFF.

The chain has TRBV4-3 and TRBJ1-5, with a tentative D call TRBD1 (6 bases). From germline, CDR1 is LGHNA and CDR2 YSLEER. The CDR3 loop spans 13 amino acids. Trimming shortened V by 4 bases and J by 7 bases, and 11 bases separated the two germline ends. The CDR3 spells CASSPERGQPQHF. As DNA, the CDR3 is TGCGCCAGCAGCCCCGAAAGGGGGCAGCCCCAGCATTTT.

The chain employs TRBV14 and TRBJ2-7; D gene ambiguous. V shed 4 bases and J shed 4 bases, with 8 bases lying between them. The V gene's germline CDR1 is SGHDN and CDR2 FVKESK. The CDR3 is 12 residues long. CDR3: CASSLVGYEQYF. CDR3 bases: TGTGCCAGCAGCCTCGTGGGATACGAGCAGTACTTC. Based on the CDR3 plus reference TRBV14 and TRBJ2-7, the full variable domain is EAGVTQFPSHSVIEKGQTVTLRCDPISGHDNLYWYRRVMGKEIKFLLHFVKESKQDESGMPNNRFLAERTGGTYSTLKVQPAELEDSGVYFCASSLVGYEQYFGPGTRLTVT.

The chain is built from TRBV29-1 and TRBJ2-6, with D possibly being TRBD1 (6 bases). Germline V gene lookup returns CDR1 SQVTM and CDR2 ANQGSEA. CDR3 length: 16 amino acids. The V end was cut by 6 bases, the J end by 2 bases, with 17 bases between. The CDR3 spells CSVRQDSSTGANVLTF. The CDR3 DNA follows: TGCAGCGTCCGACAGGACTCCAGCACTGGGGCCAACGTCCTGACTTTC.

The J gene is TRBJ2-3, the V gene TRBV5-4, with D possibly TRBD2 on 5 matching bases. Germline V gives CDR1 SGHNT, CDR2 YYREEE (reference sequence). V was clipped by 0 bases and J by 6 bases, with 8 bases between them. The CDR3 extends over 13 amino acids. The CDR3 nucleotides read TGTGCCAGCAGCTTGGCTAGGGAGGATACGCAGTATTTT. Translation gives CASSLAREDTQYF. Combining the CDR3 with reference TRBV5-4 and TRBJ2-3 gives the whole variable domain ETGVTQSPTHLIKTRGQQVTLRCSSQSGHNTVSWYQQALGQGPQFIFQYYREEENGRGNFPPRFSGLQFPNYSSELNVNALELDDSALYLCASSLAREDTQYFGPGTRLTVL.

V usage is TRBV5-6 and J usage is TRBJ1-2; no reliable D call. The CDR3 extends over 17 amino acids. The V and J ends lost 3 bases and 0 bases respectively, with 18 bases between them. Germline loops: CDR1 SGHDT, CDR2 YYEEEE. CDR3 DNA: TGTGCCAGCAGCTCCTATGCGTATGGCTCAGCTAACTATGGCTACACCTTC. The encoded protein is CASSSYAYGSANYGYTF.

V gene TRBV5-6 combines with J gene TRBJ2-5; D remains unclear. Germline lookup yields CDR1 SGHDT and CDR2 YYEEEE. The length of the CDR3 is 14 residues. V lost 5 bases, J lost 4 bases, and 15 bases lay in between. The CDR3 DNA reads TGTGCCAGCAGTATTACCCCGTCCGGAGAGACCCAGTACTTC. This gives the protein CASSITPSGETQYF.

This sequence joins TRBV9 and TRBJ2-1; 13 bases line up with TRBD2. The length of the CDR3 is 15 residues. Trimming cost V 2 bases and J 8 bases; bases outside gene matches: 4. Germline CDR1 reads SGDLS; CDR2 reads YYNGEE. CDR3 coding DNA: TGTGCCAGCAGCGTCACTAGCGGGGGGGTCTATGAGCAGTTCTTC. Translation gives CASSVTSGGVYEQFF.

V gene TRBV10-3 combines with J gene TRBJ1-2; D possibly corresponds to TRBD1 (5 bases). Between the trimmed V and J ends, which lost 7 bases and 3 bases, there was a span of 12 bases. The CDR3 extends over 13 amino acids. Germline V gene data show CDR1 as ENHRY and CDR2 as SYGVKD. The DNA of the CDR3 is TGTGCCATCACCGCTGACAGAGACTATGGCTACACCTTC. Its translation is CAITADRDYGYTF.

The CDR3 protein is CASSAAGTSGSYEQYF. The CDR3 DNA sequence: TGTGCCAGTAGTGCAGCCGGGACTAGCGGGAGCTACGAGCAGTACTTC. The chain links TRBV19 to TRBJ2-7, with TRBD2 matching over 14 bases. Trimming took 5 bases from V and 3 from J; bases not matched to a gene: 6. This CDR3 region has 16 residues. Germline CDR1 LNHDA, CDR2 SQIVND (reference sequence). Full variable domain (missing parts from reference TRBV19 and TRBJ2-7): DGGITQSPKYLFRKEGQNVTLSCEQNLNHDAMYWYRQDPGQGLRLIYYSQIVNDFQKGDIAEGYSVSREKKESFPLTVTSAQKNPTAFYLCASSAAGTSGSYEQYFGPGTRLTVT.

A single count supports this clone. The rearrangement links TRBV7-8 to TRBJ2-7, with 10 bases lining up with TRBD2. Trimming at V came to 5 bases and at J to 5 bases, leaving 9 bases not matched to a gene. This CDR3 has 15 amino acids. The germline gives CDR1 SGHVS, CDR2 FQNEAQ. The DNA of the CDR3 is TGTGCCAGCAGCCCAGTAGCGGGGGGCCCCCACGAGCAGTACTTC. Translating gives CASSPVAGGPHEQYF. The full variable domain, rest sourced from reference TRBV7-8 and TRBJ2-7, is GAGVSQSPRYKVAKRGQDVALRCDPISGHVSLFWYQQALGQGPEFLTYFQNEAQLDKSGLPSDRFFAERPEGSVSTLKIQRTQQEDSAVYLCASSPVAGGPHEQYFGPGTRLTVT.

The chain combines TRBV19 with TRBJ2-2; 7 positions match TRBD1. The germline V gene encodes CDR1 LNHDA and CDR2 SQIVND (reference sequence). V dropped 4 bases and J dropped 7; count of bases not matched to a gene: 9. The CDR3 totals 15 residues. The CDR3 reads CASSTTDRVLGELFF. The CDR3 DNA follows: TGTGCCAGTAGTACCACCGACAGGGTTCTCGGGGAGCTGTTTTTT.

In nucleotides, the CDR3 is TGTGCCAGTACCCAACAGGGAAGGCAAGAGACCCAGTACTTC. Translated, it gives CASTQQGRQETQYF. V and J are TRBV19 and TRBJ2-5, with D tentatively TRBD1 (6 bases). This CDR3 is 14 amino acids long. Germline V CDR1 and CDR2: LNHDA, SQIVND (reference sequence). V was shortened by 7 bases and J by 2 bases, with 14 bases between the two germline ends.

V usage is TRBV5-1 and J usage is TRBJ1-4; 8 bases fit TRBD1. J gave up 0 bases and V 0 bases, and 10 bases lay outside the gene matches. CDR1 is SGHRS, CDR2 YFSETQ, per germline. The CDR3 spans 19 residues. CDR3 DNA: TGCGCCAGCAGCTTGGGATCTTGGACAGGGTCTGCAACTAATGAAAAACTGTTTTTT. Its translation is CASSLGSWTGSATNEKLFF. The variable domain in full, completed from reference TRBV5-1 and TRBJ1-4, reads KAGVTQTPRYLIKTRGQQVTLSCSPISGHRSVSWYQQTPGQGLQFLFEYFSETQRNKGNFPGRFSGRQFSNSRSEMNVSTLELGDSALYLCASSLGSWTGSATNEKLFFGSGTQLSVL.

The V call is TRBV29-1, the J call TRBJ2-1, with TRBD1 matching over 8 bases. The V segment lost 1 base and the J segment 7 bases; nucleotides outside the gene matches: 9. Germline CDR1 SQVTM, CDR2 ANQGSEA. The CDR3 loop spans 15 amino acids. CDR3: CSVEVGDWTGNEQFF. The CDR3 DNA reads TGCAGCGTTGAAGTGGGGGACTGGACAGGGAATGAGCAGTTCTTC.

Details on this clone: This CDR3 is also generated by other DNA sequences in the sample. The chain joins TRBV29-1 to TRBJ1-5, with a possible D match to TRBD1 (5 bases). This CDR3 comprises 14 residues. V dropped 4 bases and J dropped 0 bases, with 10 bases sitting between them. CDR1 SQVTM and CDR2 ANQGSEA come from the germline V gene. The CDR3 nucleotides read TGCAGCGTTGTTTCAGGGTATAGCAATCAGCCCCAGCATTTT. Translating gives CSVVSGYSNQPQHF.

The CDR3 DNA reads as TGTGCCAGCAAGGAGAACGCGAACACCGGGGAGCTGTTTTTT. Amino acid sequence: CASKENANTGELFF. The chain is built from TRBV6-4 and TRBJ2-2; no definite D call. V was cut by 7 bases and J by 0 bases, with 9 bases left in between. The CDR3 sequence is 14 residues long. Germline assignment: CDR1 MRHNA and CDR2 SNTAGT.

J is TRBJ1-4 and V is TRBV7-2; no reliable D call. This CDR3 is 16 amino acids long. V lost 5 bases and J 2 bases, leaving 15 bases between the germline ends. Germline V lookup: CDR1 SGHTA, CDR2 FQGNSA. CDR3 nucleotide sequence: TGTGCCAGCAGCCTACGACATGAAGGGACTAATGAAAAACTGTTTTTT. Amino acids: CASSLRHEGTNEKLFF.

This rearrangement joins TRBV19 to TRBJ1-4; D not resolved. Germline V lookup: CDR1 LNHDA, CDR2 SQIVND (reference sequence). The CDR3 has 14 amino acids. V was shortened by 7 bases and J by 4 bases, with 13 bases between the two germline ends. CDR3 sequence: CASNSPGNNEKLFF. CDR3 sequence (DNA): TGTGCCAGTAACTCCCCCGGTAATAATGAAAAACTGTTTTTT.

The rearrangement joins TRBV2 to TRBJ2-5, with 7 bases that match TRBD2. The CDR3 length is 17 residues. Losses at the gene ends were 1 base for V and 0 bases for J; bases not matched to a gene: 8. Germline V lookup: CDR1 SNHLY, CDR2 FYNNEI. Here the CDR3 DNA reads TGTGCCAGCAGTGAAGGTGGTTGGCTAGCGGACCAAGAGACCCAGTACTTC. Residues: CASSEGGWLADQETQYF.

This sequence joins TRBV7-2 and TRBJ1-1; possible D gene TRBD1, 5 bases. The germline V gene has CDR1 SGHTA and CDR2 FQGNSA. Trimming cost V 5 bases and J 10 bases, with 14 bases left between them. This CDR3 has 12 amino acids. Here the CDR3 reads CASSPRGGAAFF. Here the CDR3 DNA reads TGTGCCAGCAGCCCTCGTGGGGGTGCAGCTTTCTTT.

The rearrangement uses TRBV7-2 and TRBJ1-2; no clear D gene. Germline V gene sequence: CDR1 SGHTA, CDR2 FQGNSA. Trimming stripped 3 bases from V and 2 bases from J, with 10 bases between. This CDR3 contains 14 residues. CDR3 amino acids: CASSLLQVNYGYTF. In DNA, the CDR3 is TGTGCCAGCAGCTTGTTGCAAGTGAACTATGGCTACACCTTC.